This TCR beta chain was captured in a study of identical twins. General observations from the study: Those out-of-frame alpha sequences shared by twins showed an excess of low generation probability. In zero-insertion analyses, partial confounding could arise from invariant MAIT and iNKT cells.

A universal primer site came from template switching; cDNA carried unique molecular identifiers. TCRdb reprocessed the 5' RACE reads with MiXCR, giving one entry per CDR3 protein. Of 1.5 million or so distinct CDR3 sequences listed, around 29% are singletons. Germline V gene data show CDR1 as LGHDT and CDR2 as YNNKEL (reference sequence). Deletions cut 0 bases from V and 7 bases from J, with 10 bases between. The CDR3 runs to 13 residues. This clonotype came up once. The target antigen is unknown. Sequenced: cord blood. This chain joins TRBV3-1 and TRBJ2-7; D ambiguous. The receptor comes from a newborn girl in good health. CDR3 DNA sequence: TGTGCCAGCAGCCAAGACTACGGCAATGAGCAGTACTTC. Translated: CASSQDYGNEQYF.